Below are 22 T cell receptor beta chains sequenced from a single sample in a study of shared clonotypes between healthy human individuals (TCRdb year 2020). CD8 naive samples were obtained by positive selection for CCR7 among CD45RO-negative cells, yielding a CD45RA+CCR7+ population from which TemRA cells were excluded. The receptor library was made with the immunoSEQ multiplex PCR assay. Here the immuneACCESS table is served through TCRdb, limited to in-frame sequences with V and J called. Missing clones are a known gap in these copies; in checked studies unresolved V genes cover under half, and the rest lacks a known reason. The sample table records around 2.1 million clones; 85% to 95% of these occur just once. The leading ten clones occupy more than 1.5% of the sample. The sample comprised naive CD8+ T cells from PBMCs. The label giving this sample's cell subset or site can be read as: CD45RA+CCR7+. The receptors were gathered from a man aged 18 to 30 in good health. Some clones in this sample may be carry-over from other donors' samples.

This clone was recorded once. V gene TRBV4-1 combines with J gene TRBJ2-1, with 13 bases identical to TRBD2. V lost 4 bases, J lost 7 bases, and 10 bases stayed unmatched. Germline-derived CDR1 and CDR2 are MGHRA and YSYEKL. This CDR3 has 17 residues. CDR3 protein: CASSPPRLLAGGNEQFF. CDR3 bases: TGCGCCAGCAGCCCTCCTCGGCTACTAGCGGGAGGGAATGAGCAGTTCTTC.

The chain is built from TRBV27 and TRBJ2-1; the D is unclear. With 0 bases removed from V and 0 bases from J, the gap between germline ends came to 12 bases. Germline assignment: CDR1 MNHEY and CDR2 SMNVEV (reference sequence). The CDR3 sequence is 17 residues long. As DNA, the CDR3 is TGTGCCAGCAGTTTATCGGGTACGAATCCCTCCTACAATGAGCAGTTCTTC. It is translated as CASSLSGTNPSYNEQFF.

In its sample, this clone was seen once. This chain links TRBV6-5 with TRBJ2-1; tentatively, D is TRBD1 (6 bases). Trimming shortened V by 6 bases and J by 8 bases, and 11 bases separated the two germline ends. The CDR3 contains 12 residues. Germline CDR1 and CDR2: MNHEY and SVGAGI. The CDR3 protein is CASSIEGDEQFF. Here the CDR3 DNA reads TGTGCCAGCAGCATTGAGGGGGATGAGCAGTTCTTC.

The rearrangement joins TRBV15 to TRBJ2-7; D perhaps matches TRBD2 (6 bases). Per germline, CDR1 LNHNV and CDR2 YYDKDF (reference sequence). The CDR3 consists of 14 residues. Deletions cut 1 base from V and 9 bases from J, with 16 bases between. This chain's CDR3 is CATSRVGRDFGQYF. The CDR3 nucleotides are TGTGCCACCAGCAGAGTTGGGCGGGATTTTGGGCAGTACTTC.

This clone was recorded only once. The V and J genes are TRBV7-8 and TRBJ1-5; TRBD1 is a possible D gene (6 bases). The V and J ends lost 5 bases and 0 bases respectively, with 14 bases between them. CDR3 length: 16 amino acids. Germline V gene data show CDR1 as SGHVS and CDR2 as FQNEAQ. Here the CDR3 reads CASSKGVAYSNQPQHF. The CDR3 DNA follows: TGTGCCAGCAGCAAGGGGGTGGCTTATAGCAATCAGCCCCAGCATTTT.

The V and J genes are TRBV15 and TRBJ1-4; 7 bases are a match to TRBD1. Germline trimming cut 3 bases from V and 8 bases from J; bases unmatched to any gene: 12. This CDR3 contains 16 residues. CDR1 and CDR2 from the germline V gene are LNHNV and YYDKDF (reference sequence). CDR3 in amino acids: CATSSPDRASGEKLFF. The CDR3 DNA reads TGTGCCACCAGCAGCCCCGACAGGGCTTCTGGGGAAAAACTGTTTTTT.

Turning to this clone: The same CDR3 is also encoded by other DNA sequences in this sample. The chain has TRBV27 and TRBJ2-7; D is possibly TRBD2 (6 bases). Germline V CDR1 and CDR2: MNHEY, SMNVEV (reference sequence). The CDR3 has 14 amino acids. Deletions cut 0 bases from V and 2 bases from J, with 8 bases between. The CDR3 reads CASSLSRGAYEQYF. CDR3 coding DNA: TGTGCCAGCAGTTTATCTCGCGGGGCCTACGAGCAGTACTTC.

The genes are TRBV6-6 and TRBJ2-1, with TRBD1 matching 9 bases. This CDR3 has 14 amino acids. V trimming: 6 bases; J trimming: 7 bases; junction bases outside the gene matches: 7. The germline V gene has CDR1 MNHNY and CDR2 SVGAGI (reference sequence). The CDR3 DNA sequence: TGTGCCAGCAGCTTCGGGACAGGGAGGAATGAGCAGTTCTTC. Encoded protein: CASSFGTGRNEQFF.

This clone came up once. The CDR3 spells CASSRTGYGSEKLFF. The CDR3 bases are TGTGCCAGCAGCCGGACAGGGTACGGAAGTGAAAAACTGTTTTTT. The V and J genes are TRBV7-9 and TRBJ1-4; TRBD1 agrees at 8 bases. This CDR3 is built from 15 residues. J was trimmed by 7 bases and V by 5 bases; bases with no gene match: 9. CDR1 and CDR2 from the germline V gene are SEHNR and FQNEAQ (reference sequence).

The chain employs TRBV19 and TRBJ2-2; TRBD2 matches at 10 bases. J gave up 3 bases and V 7 bases, and 5 bases lay outside the gene matches. The CDR3 consists of 15 residues. Germline values: CDR1 LNHDA, CDR2 SQIVND (reference sequence). CDR3 nucleotides: TGTGCCAGTATGGTAGCGGGAGGTTACACCGGGGAGCTGTTTTTT. Translation gives CASMVAGGYTGELFF.

The chain employs TRBV18 and TRBJ2-2, with D possibly being TRBD1 or TRBD2 (5 bases each). The length of the CDR3 is 16 residues. Germline CDR1 reads KGHSH; CDR2 reads LQKENI. Trimming removed 3 bases from V and 0 bases from J, with 11 bases in between. CDR3 coding DNA: TGTGCCAGCTCACCCCCGGGACCAGCGAACACCGGGGAGCTGTTTTTT. Protein product: CASSPPGPANTGELFF.

V and J are TRBV6-5 and TRBJ2-7; D ambiguous. This CDR3 comprises 10 residues. Germline loops: CDR1 MNHEY, CDR2 SVGAGI. Deletions cut 6 bases from V and 5 bases from J, with 5 bases between. The DNA for the CDR3 is TGTGCCAGCAGGAGCGACGAGCAGTACTTC. This codes for CASRSDEQYF.

The J gene is TRBJ2-7, the V gene TRBV5-6, with 8 bases matching TRBD2. V lost 0 bases to trimming and J lost 3 bases; unmatched junction nucleotides: 5. This CDR3 contains 15 residues. Germline CDR1 is SGHDT and CDR2 is YYEEEE. CDR3 amino acids: CASSLAGREVYEQYF. In DNA, the CDR3 is TGTGCCAGCAGCTTGGCCGGGCGGGAGGTCTACGAGCAGTACTTC.

This clone was seen just once. V usage is TRBV5-1 and J usage is TRBJ2-1; TRBD2 is a possible D gene (5 bases). V dropped 4 bases and J dropped 2 bases, with 16 bases sitting between them. Per the germline V gene, CDR1 is SGHRS and CDR2 is YFSETQ. The CDR3 runs 16 residues. CDR3 DNA: TGCGCCAGCAGCCCGAATTTAGCGATTACCTACAATGAGCAGTTCTTC. This codes for CASSPNLAITYNEQFF.

The V and J genes are TRBV6-5 and TRBJ1-1; D is perhaps TRBD1 (6 bases). The CDR3 contains 13 residues. V was cut by 4 bases and J by 5 bases, with 11 bases left in between. Looked up from germline, CDR1 is MNHEY and CDR2 is SVGAGI. The CDR3 loop is CASSFEGGTEAFF. In DNA form, the CDR3 reads TGTGCCAGCAGTTTCGAGGGGGGAACTGAAGCTTTCTTT.

V is TRBV7-9 and J is TRBJ2-7; 8 bases are shared with TRBD2. The germline CDR1 and CDR2 sequences are SEHNR and FQNEAQ (reference sequence). Unmatched junction bases numbered 13, after V lost 1 base and J lost 2 bases. This CDR3 has 18 amino acids. CDR3 residues: CASSLGEGVSGGPYEQYF. The CDR3 DNA reads as TGTGCCAGCAGCTTAGGCGAGGGTGTTTCGGGAGGGCCCTACGAGCAGTACTTC.

The chain recombines TRBV27 with TRBJ2-7; 7 bases agree with TRBD1. The germline V gene encodes CDR1 MNHEY and CDR2 SMNVEV (reference sequence). V lost 5 bases and J lost 1; bases outside the gene matches: 8. The CDR3 length is 15 residues. The CDR3 here is CASSIWTGRSYEQYF. In DNA form, the CDR3 reads TGTGCCAGCAGTATCTGGACAGGACGGTCCTACGAGCAGTACTTC.

On this clone itself: Other DNA sequences in this sample translate to the same CDR3. The gene calls are TRBV7-9 and TRBJ2-2; no firm D call. V was clipped by 6 bases and J by 5 bases, with 4 bases between them. This CDR3 is built from 11 residues. Per germline, CDR1 SEHNR and CDR2 FQNEAQ (reference sequence). CDR3 DNA: TGTGCCAGCAGTCAGACCGGGGAGCTGTTTTTT. Translation: CASSQTGELFF.

The chain joins TRBV19 to TRBJ2-7; a possible D gene is TRBD1 (6 bases). Germline CDR1 is LNHDA and CDR2 is SQIVND (reference sequence). The CDR3 covers 15 residues. Trimming pared 3 bases from V and 3 bases from J, leaving 15 bases between. The CDR3 DNA sequence: TGTGCCAGTAGTATGGCTGGGGCAGGGGTCTACGAGCAGTACTTC. Translation gives CASSMAGAGVYEQYF.

The chain uses TRBV20-1 and TRBJ2-7; unclear D gene. Germline-derived CDR1 and CDR2 are DFQATT and SNEGSKA (reference sequence). CDR3 length: 11 residues. The CDR3 loop is CWQAIPYEQYF. CDR3 sequence (DNA): TGCTGGCAGGCTATCCCCTACGAGCAGTACTTC.

This clone was observed a single time. Other DNA sequences in this specimen translate into the identical CDR3. The rearrangement uses TRBV6-1 and TRBJ2-7; 14 bases map to TRBD2. This CDR3 spans 15 amino acids. V lost 1 base to trimming and J lost 4 bases; unmatched junction nucleotides: 0. Germline V gene data show CDR1 as MNHNS and CDR2 as SASEGT. For the CDR3, the DNA is TGTGCCAGCAGTGAAGGACTAGCGGGAGGGTACGAGCAGTACTTC. Translated: CASSEGLAGGYEQYF.

This chain connects TRBV27 to TRBJ2-5, with D unresolved. Trimming took 5 bases from V and 1 from J, leaving 17 bases between them. The germline V gene has CDR1 MNHEY and CDR2 SMNVEV (reference sequence). The CDR3 is 16 amino acids. CDR3 protein: CASSRVGVRSQETQYF. Here the CDR3 DNA reads TGTGCCAGCAGTCGAGTGGGTGTTCGGTCCCAAGAGACCCAGTACTTC.